This T cell receptor (beta chain) was profiled in a study of CD8+ T cells in alopecia areata. Extracted RNA was reverse transcribed into cDNA, the sequencing template. Repertoires were generated with immunoSEQ multiplex PCR, while TCRdb's copy carries only in-frame clones and drops some. Found here are fewer than 150,000 clones, roughly two fifths of them singletons; the top ten hold approximately 2.8%. This clone was picked up a small number of times. The CDR3 runs 11 residues. V lost 6 bases to trimming and J lost 7 bases, with 9 bases between them. Looked up from germline, CDR1 is MDHEN and CDR2 is SYDVKM.

Material for sequencing was CD4+ T cells sorted from blood. This receptor was identified in a human donor with alopecia areata. The chain joins TRBV28 to TRBJ2-5, with D tentatively TRBD1 (5 bases). CDR3 sequence: CASRNQGTQYF. As DNA, the CDR3 is TGTGCCAGCAGAAATCAGGGGACCCAGTACTTC.